At least ten counts were recorded for the clone carrying this TCR beta chain. The data were obtained in a study of identical twins. Each CDR3 protein gets one entry after TCRdb re-called the 5' RACE reads with MiXCR. The sample includes 200,000 to 250,000 distinct CDR3 sequences, around 8.1% of them seen just once. V lost 7 bases, J lost 4 bases, and 10 bases stayed unmatched. The CDR3 runs 14 residues. Germline CDR1 is SQVTM and CDR2 is ANQGSEA. The sample also formed part of further work on yellow fever vaccine responses in identical twins.

The sequence was collected from a woman under 30 in good health. The V call is TRBV29-1, the J call TRBJ2-7, with 10 bases fitting TRBD1. Sequenced: memory (CD45RO+) T cells sorted from blood. Written as DNA, the CDR3 is TGCAGCGCGTACCTCGGACAGGGGGATTACGAGCAGTACTTC. Translated: CSAYLGQGDYEQYF.